The source of this T cell receptor (beta chain) is a study of post-analysis software for immune sequencing data. The TCR beta cDNA libraries carried unique molecular identifiers. MiXCR was run by TCRdb on the PCR reads, yielding one entry per CDR3 protein. The sample contains approximately 730,000 distinct CDR3 sequences, around 45% of which appear only once. The sequenced material came from blood. This sequence was found in a girl aged 10-17 years with multiple sclerosis.

The CDR3 sequence is CASAGASGSYEQYF. The CDR3 coding sequence is TGTGCCAGTGCCGGGGCTAGCGGTTCCTACGAGCAGTACTTC. This rearrangement joins TRBV7-6 to TRBJ2-5, with 7 bases aligning to TRBD2. The J call could be wrong; TRBJ2-7 is a better fit for the DNA end. The CDR3 contains 14 residues. Germline CDR1 reads SGHVS; CDR2 reads FNYEAQ.